One sample yielded the 29 T cell receptor beta chains listed below, sequenced in a study of post-analysis software for immune sequencing data. Findings and caveats of the study: Included in a set of a few TRBV segments more frequent in patients than controls were TRBV5-6, TRBV5-1 and TRBV20-1.

These receptors' antigens are unknown. The TCR beta cDNA libraries carried unique molecular identifiers. One entry per CDR3 protein results from TCRdb running MiXCR on the PCR reads. The sample yields about 200,000 distinct CDR3 sequences, 25% to 30% seen once. The sample consisted of blood. The receptors stem from a girl aged 2 to 17 with multiple sclerosis.

This clonotype was recorded at least ten times. The gene calls are TRBV20-1 and TRBJ2-3, with D unclear. Germline V CDR1 and CDR2: DFQATT, SNEGSKA (reference sequence). The CDR3 is made up of 11 amino acids. V lost 5 bases to trimming and J lost 5 bases, with 8 bases between them. The CDR3 DNA sequence: TGCAGTGCTTCACGTGGAGATACGCAGTATTTT. Residues: CSASRGDTQYF.

This rearrangement joins TRBV20-1 to TRBJ2-7; D is tentatively TRBD1 or TRBD2 (5 bases each). CDR3 size: 14 residues. Trimming took 6 bases from V and 2 from J, leaving 17 bases between them. Germline V gives CDR1 DFQATT, CDR2 SNEGSKA (reference sequence). The CDR3 protein is CSAGTGTGTYEQYF. CDR3 DNA: TGCAGTGCCGGGACCGGGACCGGTACCTACGAGCAGTACTTC.

This sequence joins TRBV18 and TRBJ1-1; D may be TRBD1 (6 bases). Germline values: CDR1 KGHSH, CDR2 LQKENI. CDR3 length: 15 residues. The ends were cut back, 1 base at V and 4 bases at J, with 13 bases in the middle. CDR3 amino acids: CASSPQQQGSTEAFF. The CDR3, as DNA: TGTGCCAGCTCACCACAACAACAGGGTAGCACTGAAGCTTTCTTT. Variable domain in full (rest from reference TRBV18 and TRBJ1-1): NAGVMQNPRHLVRRRGQEARLRCSPMKGHSHVYWYRQLPEEGLKFMVYLQKENIIDESGMPKERFSAEFPKEGPSILRIQQVVRGDSAAYFCASSPQQQGSTEAFFGQGTRLTVV.

The rearrangement joins TRBV29-1 to TRBJ1-6; D perhaps matches TRBD1 (5 bases). Trimming removed 6 bases from V and 7 bases from J, with 10 bases in between. Looked up from germline, CDR1 is SQVTM and CDR2 is ANQGSEA. This CDR3 is built from 12 residues. Here the CDR3 reads CSVGTGNSPLHF. DNA for the CDR3: TGCAGCGTAGGGACTGGAAATTCACCCCTCCACTTT.

This clonotype was detected a few times. The chain couples TRBV6-5 to TRBJ2-1, with D tentatively TRBD1 or TRBD2 (7 bases each). The J call is in doubt because the DNA end fits TRBJ2-7 better. Looked up from germline, CDR1 is MNHEY and CDR2 is SVGAGI. The CDR3 has 18 amino acids. CDR3 region: CASSYGMGEGAPYNEQYF. The CDR3 DNA follows: TGTGCCAGCAGTTACGGAATGGGGGAGGGGGCCCCCTACAATGAGCAGTACTTC.

In this sample, this clonotype turned up a few times. Sequence at one end of the junction differs from germline and may be a read error. The V call is TRBV10-3, the J call TRBJ1-6, with 12 bases identical to TRBD1. Germline assignment: CDR1 ENHRY and CDR2 SYGVKD. The CDR3 is 16 amino acids. In DNA form, the CDR3 reads TGTGCCGTCAGTGGGGGGACAGGGGGCGGAGATTCACCCCTCCACTTT. It specifies CAVSGGTGGGDSPLHF.

About this clonotype: The junction does not match germline at one end; this may be a read error. The chain links TRBV4-2 to TRBJ1-6; possibly TRBD1 for D (6 bases). The CDR3 totals 20 residues. Germline lookup yields CDR1 LGHNA and CDR2 YNFKEQ. In DNA form, the CDR3 reads TGTGCCAGCAGCCAAGTGGCGGGGGCCTCCGCGCGGGCCTATAATTCACCCCCCCACTTT. This codes for CASSQVAGASARAYNSPPHF.

This clonotype was found many times. The chain uses TRBV12-3 or TRBV12-4 and TRBJ2-7; a weak D match, TRBD2 (5 bases). This CDR3 comprises 12 residues. The V end was cut by 6 bases, the J end by 7 bases, with 13 bases between. CDR3 region: CASSPSRREQYF. The CDR3, as DNA: TGTGCCAGCAGCCCTAGCCGGCGGGAGCAGTACTTC.

This clonotype was observed many times. The genes are TRBV12-3 or TRBV12-4 and TRBJ1-2; D is perhaps TRBD1 (6 bases). The CDR3 sequence is 12 residues long. V lost 4 bases to trimming and J lost 7 bases, with 10 bases between them. The CDR3 nucleotides read TGTGCCAGCAGTTCAGGGGTTCTTGGCTACACCTTC. Protein: CASSSGVLGYTF.

About this clonotype: The junction departs from germline at one end; a sequencing error may be responsible. This rearrangement joins TRBV12-3 or TRBV12-4 to TRBJ2-3; D may be TRBD2 (5 bases). CDR3 size: 14 residues. CDR3: CASSFPGKPDAQYF. The CDR3 bases are TGTGCCAGCAGTTTCCCCGGGAAACCAGATGCGCAGTATTTT.

The chain carries TRBV20-1 and TRBJ1-6, with TRBD1 matching over 7 bases. V shed 6 bases and J 6 bases; nucleotides not matched to a gene: 8. This CDR3 has 14 residues. Germline V lookup: CDR1 DFQATT, CDR2 SNEGSKA (reference sequence). The CDR3 loop is CSASTGSLNSPLHF. CDR3 coding DNA: TGCAGTGCCTCGACAGGGAGTCTTAATTCACCCCTCCACTTT.

This clonotype was recorded many times. V usage is TRBV29-1 and J usage is TRBJ2-2; D gene ambiguous. The CDR3 has 14 residues. Germline loops: CDR1 SQVTM, CDR2 ANQGSEA. V was trimmed by 4 bases and J by 0 bases, leaving 9 bases between them. CDR3 sequence (DNA): TGCAGCGTTGGGGCCGGCGCGAACACCGGGGAGCTGTTTTTT. Its translation: CSVGAGANTGELFF.

On this clonotype: Compared with germline, one end of the junction differs, possibly owing to a read error. The chain links TRBV5-1 to TRBJ2-7; TRBD2 matches 7 bases. This CDR3 comprises 14 residues. Per germline, CDR1 SGHRS and CDR2 YFSETQ. CDR3 coding DNA: TGCGTCAGCAGCCTGACCGCGGGAGCCAGGGAGCAGTACTTC. Its translation: CVSSLTAGAREQYF.

This clonotype was recorded a few times. A read error may explain this, as a much larger clone is one base away. The V and J genes are TRBV6-5 and TRBJ1-2; D might be TRBD1 (5 bases). This CDR3 is built from 16 residues. Per the germline V gene, CDR1 is MNHEY and CDR2 is SVGAGI. With 1 base removed from V and 3 bases from J, the gap between germline ends came to 15 bases. CDR3 loop: CASSYLRQGGYYGYTF. DNA for the CDR3: TGTGCCAGCAGTTACTTGCGGCAGGGAGGATACTATGGCTACACCTTC.

This clonotype occurred many times. The chain uses TRBV28 and TRBJ2-7, with 7 positions matching TRBD2. The CDR3 has 13 amino acids. From germline, CDR1 is MDHEN and CDR2 SYDVKM. Trimming cost V 5 bases and J 7 bases; bases outside gene matches: 8. This CDR3 is CASSGRERWEQYF. The CDR3 DNA is TGTGCCAGCAGTGGGCGGGAGCGATGGGAGCAGTACTTC.

The table lists this clonotype with many counts. This rearrangement joins TRBV7-8 to TRBJ2-5; TRBD2 matches 9 bases. The J call may not be correct, given that the DNA end is closer to TRBJ2-7. This CDR3 has 14 amino acids. In germline, CDR1 is SGHVS, CDR2 FQNEAQ. In DNA form, the CDR3 reads TGTGCCAGCAGCTTAGAAGCTAGCGGGGTCGAGCAGTACTTC. It encodes CASSLEASGVEQYF.

Comment on this clonotype: A read error is possible here, since a much larger clone lies one base away. The V and J genes are TRBV5-1 and TRBJ1-2; TRBD1 agrees at 9 bases. Unmatched junction bases numbered 5, after V lost 0 bases and J lost 5 bases. Germline CDR1 SGHRS, CDR2 YFSETQ. This CDR3 is built from 15 residues. CDR3 sequence (DNA): TGCGCCAGCAGCTTGGGACAGGGGGAGAGATATGGCTACACCTTC. Its protein is CASSLGQGERYGYTF. The full variable domain, its missing parts supplied by reference TRBV5-1 and TRBJ1-2, is KAGVTQTPRYLIKTRGQQVTLSCSPISGHRSVSWYQQTPGQGLQFLFEYFSETQRNKGNFPGRFSGRQFSNSRSEMNVSTLELGDSALYLCASSLGQGERYGYTFGSGTRLTVV.

This clonotype was seen only once. This may be a read error: a much more frequent sequence differs by one nucleotide. CDR3 region: CASSRSVLDRFRDGQYF. The DNA for the CDR3 is TGCGCCAGCAGCCGGTCTGTCCTAGACAGGTTTAGAGACGGGCAGTACTTC. The chain employs TRBV5-1 and TRBJ2-5; D is perhaps TRBD1 (6 bases). Germline assignment: CDR1 SGHRS and CDR2 YFSETQ. This CDR3 spans 17 amino acids. V gave up 4 bases and J gave up 11 bases, with 30 bases separating them.

The sample holds many counts of this clonotype. This chain uses TRBV5-1 with TRBJ1-5, with D hard to call. CDR1 and CDR2 (germline): SGHRS, YFSETQ. The CDR3 has 13 residues. The V end was cut by 4 bases, the J end by 1 base, with 6 bases between. CDR3 coding DNA: TGCGCCAGCAGCGTGGACAGCAATCAGCCCCAGCATTTT. This encodes CASSVDSNQPQHF.

The J gene is TRBJ1-2, the V gene TRBV20-1; tentatively, D is TRBD1 (5 bases). The length of the CDR3 is 11 residues. Germline loops: CDR1 DFQATT, CDR2 SNEGSKA (reference sequence). The CDR3 nucleotides read TGCAGGGGGCGAAGGGTTAGTGGCTACACCTTC. Its translation is CRGRRVSGYTF.

This sequence joins TRBV12-3 or TRBV12-4 and TRBJ1-1; possible D gene TRBD1, 5 bases. Trimming removed 6 bases at V and 4 bases at J, with 9 bases between. CDR3 length: 12 amino acids. The CDR3 loop reads CASRLRGTEAFF. The CDR3 DNA is TGTGCCAGCAGGCTAAGGGGCACTGAAGCTTTCTTT.

The sample holds a few counts of this clonotype. This chain joins TRBV5-5 and TRBJ2-2; 10 positions match TRBD1. The J segment lost 3 bases and the V segment lost 4 bases, leaving 3 bases of the junction unmatched. The germline V gene has CDR1 SGHKS and CDR2 YYEKEE (reference sequence). The CDR3 consists of 15 residues. CDR3 DNA: TGTGCCAGCAGCGTGGACAGGGGGGACACCGGGGAGCTGTTTTTT. It specifies CASSVDRGDTGELFF.

This clonotype occurred many times. This rearrangement joins TRBV4-1 to TRBJ2-3; the match to TRBD2 covers 8 bases. Germline V gene lookup returns CDR1 MGHRA and CDR2 YSYEKL. The CDR3 extends over 15 amino acids. Trimming removed 4 bases from V and 1 base from J; junction bases left unmatched: 4. The CDR3 DNA reads TGCGCCAGCAGCCCCGAAGCGGGAGGCACAGATACGCAGTATTTT. This gives the protein CASSPEAGGTDTQYF.

In its sample, this clonotype was seen a few times. A much bigger clone sits one base away, suggesting this may be a read error. The chain recombines TRBV6-5 with TRBJ2-7, with TRBD2 matching 12 bases. The CDR3 extends over 15 amino acids. The germline gives CDR1 MNHEY, CDR2 SVGAGI. Unmatched junction bases numbered 12, after V lost 8 bases and J lost 7 bases. DNA of the CDR3: TGTGCCAGCCTGGGTCTAGCGGGGGGGTACAATGAGCAGTACTTC. It codes for CASLGLAGGYNEQYF.

V and J are TRBV11-1 and TRBJ2-1; possibly TRBD2 for D (6 bases). CDR1 and CDR2 (germline): SGHAT, FQDESV (reference sequence). This CDR3 has 16 amino acids. The V end lost 5 bases, the J end lost 4 bases, and 18 bases lay between the germline ends. The CDR3 loop reads CASSPGRPPNYNEQFF. The CDR3 nucleotides read TGTGCCAGCAGCCCGGGGAGGCCCCCTAATTACAATGAGCAGTTCTTC.

Turning to this clonotype: A much larger clone differs by one base, so this may be a read error. For the CDR3, the DNA is TGCAGCGTTGCAGGGTCTAGCGCAGATACGCAGTATTTT. It codes for CSVAGSSADTQYF. V usage is TRBV29-1 and J usage is TRBJ2-3; tentatively, D is TRBD2 (6 bases). CDR3 length equals 13 residues. Trimming took 4 bases from V and 4 from J, leaving 12 bases between them. Germline V lookup: CDR1 SQVTM, CDR2 ANQGSEA.

This clonotype was counted a few times. The V call is TRBV2, the J call TRBJ2-2; 8 bases fit TRBD1. Germline CDR1 and CDR2: SNHLY and FYNNEI. J was trimmed by 4 bases and V by 6 bases; bases with no gene match: 13. CDR3 length equals 17 residues. The CDR3, as DNA: TGTGCCAGCAGCCCCCCCGAGACAGGGGTTCCCACCGGGGAGCTGTTTTTT. Residues: CASSPPETGVPTGELFF.

A word on this clonotype: This may arise from a read error, as a much more abundant clone is one base away. J is TRBJ1-4 and V is TRBV7-9, with TRBD1 matching 10 bases. Germline CDR1 reads SEHNR; CDR2 reads FQNEAQ (reference sequence). The CDR3 length is 16 residues. DNA of the CDR3: TGTGCCAGCAGCTTAGGGACAGGGGGACCTAATGAAAAACGGTTTTTT. Its translation is CASSLGTGGPNEKRFF. The whole variable domain, filled in from reference TRBV7-9 and TRBJ1-4, reads DTGVSQNPRHKITKRGQNVTFRCDPISEHNRLYWYRQTLGQGPEFLTYFQNEAQLEKSRLLSDRFSAERPKGSFSTLEIQRTEQGDSAMYLCASSLGTGGPNEKRFFGSGTQLSVL.

This clonotype was detected ten times or more. The chain combines TRBV7-9 with TRBJ2-1, with TRBD2 identical over 11 bases. CDR1 and CDR2 from the germline V gene are SEHNR and FQNEAQ (reference sequence). The V and J ends lost 1 base and 5 bases, in that order; junction bases with no gene match: 4. This CDR3 is built from 16 residues. CDR3 DNA sequence: TGTGCCAGCAGCTTAGGTAGCGGGAGGGCCCACAATGAGCAGTTCTTC. This gives the protein CASSLGSGRAHNEQFF.